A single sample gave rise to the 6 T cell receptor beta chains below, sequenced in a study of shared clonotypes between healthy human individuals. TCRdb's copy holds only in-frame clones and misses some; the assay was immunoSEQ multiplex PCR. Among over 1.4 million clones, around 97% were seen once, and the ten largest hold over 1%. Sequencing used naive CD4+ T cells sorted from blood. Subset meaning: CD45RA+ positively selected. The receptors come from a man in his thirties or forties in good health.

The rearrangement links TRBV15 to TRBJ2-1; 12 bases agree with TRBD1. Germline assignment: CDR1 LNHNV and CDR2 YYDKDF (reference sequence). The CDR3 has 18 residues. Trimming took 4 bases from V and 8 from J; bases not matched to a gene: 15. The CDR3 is CATSTMPLSGQGAYEQFF. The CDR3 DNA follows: TGTGCCACCAGCACAATGCCTCTATCGGGACAGGGGGCATATGAGCAGTTCTTC.

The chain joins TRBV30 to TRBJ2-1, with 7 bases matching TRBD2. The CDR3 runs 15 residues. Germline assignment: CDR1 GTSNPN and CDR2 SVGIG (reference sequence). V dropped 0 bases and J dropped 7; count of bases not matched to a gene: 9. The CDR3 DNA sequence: TGTGCCTGGAGTGTACGATCGGGAGGTGATAATGAGCAGTTCTTC. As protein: CAWSVRSGGDNEQFF.

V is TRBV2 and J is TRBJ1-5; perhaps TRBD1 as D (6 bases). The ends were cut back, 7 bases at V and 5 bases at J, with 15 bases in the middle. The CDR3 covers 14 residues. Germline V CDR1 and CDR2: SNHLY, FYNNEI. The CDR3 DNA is TGTGCCAGCAATCCCGGGGGGACATATCAGCCCCAGCATTTT. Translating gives CASNPGGTYQPQHF.

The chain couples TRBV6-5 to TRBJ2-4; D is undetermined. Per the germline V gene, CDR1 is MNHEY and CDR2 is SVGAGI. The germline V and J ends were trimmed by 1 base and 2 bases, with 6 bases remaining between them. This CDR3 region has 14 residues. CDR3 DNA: TGTGCCAGCAGTTACTACAGAACCAAAAACATTCAGTACTTC. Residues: CASSYYRTKNIQYF.

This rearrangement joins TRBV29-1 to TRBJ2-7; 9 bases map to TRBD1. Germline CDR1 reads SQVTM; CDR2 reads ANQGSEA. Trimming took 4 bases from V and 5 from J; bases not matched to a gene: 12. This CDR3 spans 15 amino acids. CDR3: CSVAIPGQGTHEQYF. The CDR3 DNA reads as TGCAGCGTTGCAATACCGGGACAGGGTACCCACGAGCAGTACTTC.

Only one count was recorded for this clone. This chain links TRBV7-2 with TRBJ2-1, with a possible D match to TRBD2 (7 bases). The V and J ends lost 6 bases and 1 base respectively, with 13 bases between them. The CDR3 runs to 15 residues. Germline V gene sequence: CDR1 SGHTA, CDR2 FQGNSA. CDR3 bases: TGTGCCAGCAGGGAGGGGGGGAGTTCCTACAATGAGCAGTTCTTC. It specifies CASREGGSSYNEQFF.